This T cell receptor beta chain was recorded in a study of CD8+CD57+ T cells in acquired aplastic anemia. Overall study: CD4+ and CD8+ cells, once sorted, gave DNA averaging approximately 3.4 ug. Broader study findings: Any difference that existed in CD8+ Simpson's diversity between patients and controls was not significant.

The sequenced patients had an expansion of CD8+CD57+ cells seen by flow cytometry. No patient had been given any therapy when blood was sampled. CDR3 and TCR beta VDJ profiling relied on a genomic DNA template. One entry per CDR3 protein, called by TCRdb with MiXCR from the reads. Here the sample spans 150,000 to 200,000 distinct CDR3 sequences, 40% to 55% being singletons. A single count supports this clonotype. Antigen: not known. The sequenced sample was sorted CD4+, CD8+, or CD8+CD57+ T cells (not recorded which) from PBMCs. This clonotype was obtained from a human donor with aplastic anemia.

The CDR3 DNA sequence: TGTGCCAGCCAGACAGGGGCCCTCCTCTACGAGCAGTACTTC. Amino acid sequence: CASQTGALLYEQYF. J is TRBJ2-7 and V is TRBV28, with 8 positions matching TRBD1. The trim removed 8 bases at V and 3 bases at J, leaving 9 bases unmatched. There are 14 residues in the CDR3. Germline V CDR1 and CDR2: MDHEN, SYDVKM.